This section outlines one T cell receptor (beta chain) sequence together with its context. Antigen: not known. The data stem from a study of cytomegalovirus exposure and HLA in healthy donors. Broader study findings: TCR beta chain V- and J-gene trimming was linked, in a later analysis, to a missense variant in DCLRE1C. Later on, analysis showed that most CMV-associated TCR beta chains appeared to be HLA-restricted. In a later analysis, at a false discovery rate of 0.05, 16,951 TCR beta sequences were associated with HLA alleles.

V gave up 4 bases and J gave up 5 bases; unmatched junction bases: 4. Per the germline V gene, CDR1 is MNHEY and CDR2 is SVGAGI. CDR3 size: 14 residues. The PCR contained 60 Vbeta and 13 Jbeta primers. Clones were sequenced by immunoSEQ multiplex PCR, and TCRdb holds only the in-frame ones, with some missing. Seen in this sample are fewer than 150,000 clones; the ten most common clones hold 2% to 3%. The V and J genes are TRBV6-5 and TRBJ1-1; TRBD1 agrees at 10 bases. This clonotype was sampled from a man aged 40-50 years in good health and CMV-seronegative. Input material: PBMCs. The CDR3 coding sequence is TGTGCCAGCAGTTCGGGACAGGGGTGGACTGAAGCTTTCTTT. Its protein product is CASSSGQGWTEAFF.